This is a list of T cell receptor beta chains from one sample in a study of blood T cell repertoires in COVID-19. Using immunoSEQ multiplex PCR, the repertoire was profiled, and TCRdb retains in-frame clones only, with some absent. The sample lists roughly 130,000 clones, about four fifths seen once, with around 13% in the top ten. Input material: peripheral blood. The receptors stem from a woman aged 25 to 39 who had recovered from COVID-19. Each CDR3 is given with its conserved first and last residue. D genes are given only for firm matches. Not every row has a clone size; where given, it reads once, few, many or a size class.

V gene: TRBV6-5
J gene: TRBJ1-1
D gene: -
clone size: -
CDR3 protein: CASTGGKRAFF
CDR3 DNA: TGTGCCAGCACTGGGGGCAAGAGAGCTTTCTTT

V gene: TRBV2
J gene: TRBJ1-2
D gene: TRBD1
clone size: -
CDR3 protein: CARWAGQGTYGYTF
CDR3 DNA: TGTGCCAGGTGGGCGGGACAGGGGACCTATGGCTACACCTTC

V gene: TRBV29-1
J gene: TRBJ1-4
D gene: -
clone size: -
CDR3 protein: CSVEEGADEKLFF
CDR3 DNA: TGCAGCGTTGAAGAGGGGGCCGATGAAAAACTGTTTTTT

V gene: TRBV27
J gene: TRBJ1-1
D gene: TRBD1
clone size: -
CDR3 protein: CASSLTGGTEAFF
CDR3 DNA: TGTGCCAGCAGTCTCACAGGGGGTACTGAAGCTTTCTTT

V gene: TRBV6-1
J gene: TRBJ1-2
D gene: -
clone size: -
CDR3 protein: CASSEALTGHYGYTF
CDR3 DNA: TGTGCCAGCAGTGAAGCTCTGACAGGACACTATGGCTACACCTTC

V gene: TRBV6-4
J gene: TRBJ2-1
D gene: TRBD2
clone size: -
CDR3 protein: CASSEKREGYNEQFF
CDR3 DNA: TGTGCCAGCAGTGAAAAGCGGGAGGGCTATAATGAGCAGTTCTTC

V gene: TRBV6-5
J gene: TRBJ1-1
D gene: -
clone size: -
CDR3 protein: CASSLLGLGGEAFF
CDR3 DNA: TGTGCCAGCAGTCTGCTGGGTTTAGGGGGTGAAGCTTTCTTT

V gene: TRBV25-1
J gene: TRBJ2-6
D gene: -
clone size: -
CDR3 protein: CASSRSGANVLTF
CDR3 DNA: TGTGCCAGCAGTCGCTCTGGGGCCAACGTCCTGACTTTC

V gene: TRBV12-5
J gene: TRBJ1-5
D gene: -
clone size: few
CDR3 protein: CASGRDRDQPQHF
CDR3 DNA: TGTGCTAGTGGTAGAGACAGAGATCAGCCCCAGCATTTT

V gene: TRBV5-4
J gene: TRBJ2-5
D gene: TRBD1
clone size: -
CDR3 protein: CASGGRQGYQETQYF
CDR3 DNA: TGTGCCAGCGGTGGCCGACAGGGGTACCAAGAGACCCAGTACTTC

V gene: TRBV5-4
J gene: TRBJ1-6
D gene: -
clone size: few
CDR3 protein: CASSPSPQGTSPLHF
CDR3 DNA: TGTGCCAGCAGCCCGAGTCCCCAGGGGACTTCACCCCTCCACTTT

V gene: TRBV5-5
J gene: TRBJ2-7
D gene: -
clone size: -
CDR3 protein: CASSFQGYEQYF
CDR3 DNA: TGTGCCAGCAGCTTTCAGGGTTACGAGCAGTACTTC

V gene: TRBV3-1/TRBV3-2
J gene: TRBJ1-2
D gene: -
clone size: -
CDR3 protein: CASSHRSDGYTF
CDR3 DNA: TGTGCCAGCAGTCACAGATCCGATGGCTACACCTTC

V gene: TRBV10-2
J gene: TRBJ2-3
D gene: -
clone size: -
CDR3 protein: CASSEGGPTDTQYF
CDR3 DNA: TGCGCCAGCAGTGAGGGGGGCCCCACAGATACGCAGTATTTT

V gene: TRBV18
J gene: TRBJ2-3
D gene: -
clone size: -
CDR3 protein: CASSPPNAALRTDTQYF
CDR3 DNA: TGTGCCAGCTCACCACCGAATGCGGCTTTGAGGACAGATACGCAGTATTTT

V gene: TRBV5-4
J gene: TRBJ2-2
D gene: TRBD2
clone size: -
CDR3 protein: CASSTYTSGRANGELFF
CDR3 DNA: TGTGCCAGCAGCACATATACTAGCGGGAGGGCCAACGGGGAGCTGTTTTTT

V gene: TRBV27
J gene: TRBJ2-3
D gene: -
clone size: once
CDR3 protein: CASSLSGLTSTDTQYF
CDR3 DNA: TGTGCCAGCAGTTTATCTGGACTAACTAGCACAGATACGCAGTATTTT

V gene: TRBV6-5
J gene: TRBJ2-2
D gene: TRBD1
clone size: -
CDR3 protein: CASVKQGDTGELFF
CDR3 DNA: TGTGCCAGCGTCAAGCAGGGGGACACCGGGGAGCTGTTTTTT

V gene: TRBV3-1/TRBV3-2
J gene: TRBJ1-1
D gene: -
clone size: -
CDR3 protein: CASSRPKQGFTEAFF
CDR3 DNA: TGTGCCAGCAGCCGCCCGAAACAGGGATTCACTGAAGCTTTCTTT

V gene: TRBV19
J gene: TRBJ1-5
D gene: -
clone size: -
CDR3 protein: CASSMSGMGWFKPQHF
CDR3 DNA: TGTGCCAGTAGTATGAGCGGGATGGGGTGGTTTAAGCCCCAGCATTTT

V gene: TRBV5-4
J gene: TRBJ2-3
D gene: TRBD1
clone size: -
CDR3 protein: CASSLAGTGADTQYF
CDR3 DNA: TGTGCCAGCAGCTTGGCCGGGACAGGGGCAGATACGCAGTATTTT

V gene: TRBV7-2
J gene: TRBJ2-5
D gene: TRBD2
clone size: once
CDR3 protein: CASSPPGLAYQETQYF
CDR3 DNA: TGTGCCAGCAGCCCACCGGGACTAGCGTACCAAGAGACCCAGTACTTC

V gene: TRBV7-9
J gene: TRBJ2-1
D gene: TRBD2
clone size: -
CDR3 protein: CASRASSGGVSYNEQFF
CDR3 DNA: TGTGCCAGCAGGGCGTCTAGCGGGGGGGTTTCCTACAATGAGCAGTTCTTC

V gene: TRBV11-2
J gene: TRBJ1-5
D gene: -
clone size: few
CDR3 protein: CASSLEGRGYQPQHF
CDR3 DNA: TGTGCCAGCAGCTTAGAAGGTAGGGGCTATCAGCCCCAGCATTTT

V gene: TRBV7-9
J gene: TRBJ2-1
D gene: TRBD1
clone size: -
CDR3 protein: CASSLWGTGGTDEQFF
CDR3 DNA: TGTGCCAGCAGCCTCTGGGGGACAGGGGGCACGGATGAGCAGTTCTTC

V gene: TRBV2
J gene: TRBJ1-4
D gene: -
clone size: once
CDR3 protein: CASSLQGLGEKLFF
CDR3 DNA: TGTGCCAGCAGTTTACAGGGTTTAGGTGAAAAACTGTTTTTT

V gene: TRBV3-1/TRBV3-2
J gene: TRBJ2-2
D gene: -
clone size: few
CDR3 protein: CASSQSRRASNTGELFF
CDR3 DNA: TGTGCCAGCAGCCAATCCAGGCGTGCCTCGAACACCGGGGAGCTGTTTTTT

V gene: TRBV9
J gene: TRBJ2-2
D gene: -
clone size: -
CDR3 protein: CASSVTVQAGELFF
CDR3 DNA: TGTGCCAGCAGCGTAACGGTCCAGGCCGGGGAGCTGTTTTTT

V gene: TRBV11-2
J gene: TRBJ2-3
D gene: TRBD1
clone size: -
CDR3 protein: CASSGQVADTQYF
CDR3 DNA: TGTGCCAGCAGCGGACAGGTGGCAGATACGCAGTATTTT

V gene: TRBV6-5
J gene: TRBJ2-1
D gene: TRBD2
clone size: -
CDR3 protein: CASSGRWEGNEQFF
CDR3 DNA: TGTGCCAGCAGCGGGAGGTGGGAAGGGAATGAGCAGTTCTTC

V gene: TRBV21-1
J gene: TRBJ2-1
D gene: -
clone size: -
CDR3 protein: CASSKAPGTSGSSYNEQFF
CDR3 DNA: TGTGCCAGCAGCAAAGCCCCCGGGACTAGCGGTAGCTCCTACAATGAGCAGTTCTTC

V gene: TRBV3-1/TRBV3-2
J gene: TRBJ2-5
D gene: -
clone size: -
CDR3 protein: CASSQGLRGGETQYF
CDR3 DNA: TGTGCCAGCAGCCAGGGACTAAGGGGGGGAGAGACCCAGTACTTC